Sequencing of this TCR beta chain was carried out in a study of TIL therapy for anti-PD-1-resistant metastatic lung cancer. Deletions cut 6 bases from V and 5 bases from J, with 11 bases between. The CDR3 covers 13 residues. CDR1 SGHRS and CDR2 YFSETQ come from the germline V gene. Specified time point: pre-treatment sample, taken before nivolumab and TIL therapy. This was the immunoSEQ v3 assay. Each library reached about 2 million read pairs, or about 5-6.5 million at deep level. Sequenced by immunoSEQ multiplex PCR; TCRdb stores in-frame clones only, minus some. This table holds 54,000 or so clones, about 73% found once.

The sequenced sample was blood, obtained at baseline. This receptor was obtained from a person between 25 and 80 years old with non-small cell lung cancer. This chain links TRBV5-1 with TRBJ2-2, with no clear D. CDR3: CASTLVPTGELFF. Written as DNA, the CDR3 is TGCGCCAGCACCCTGGTTCCTACCGGGGAGCTGTTTTTT.